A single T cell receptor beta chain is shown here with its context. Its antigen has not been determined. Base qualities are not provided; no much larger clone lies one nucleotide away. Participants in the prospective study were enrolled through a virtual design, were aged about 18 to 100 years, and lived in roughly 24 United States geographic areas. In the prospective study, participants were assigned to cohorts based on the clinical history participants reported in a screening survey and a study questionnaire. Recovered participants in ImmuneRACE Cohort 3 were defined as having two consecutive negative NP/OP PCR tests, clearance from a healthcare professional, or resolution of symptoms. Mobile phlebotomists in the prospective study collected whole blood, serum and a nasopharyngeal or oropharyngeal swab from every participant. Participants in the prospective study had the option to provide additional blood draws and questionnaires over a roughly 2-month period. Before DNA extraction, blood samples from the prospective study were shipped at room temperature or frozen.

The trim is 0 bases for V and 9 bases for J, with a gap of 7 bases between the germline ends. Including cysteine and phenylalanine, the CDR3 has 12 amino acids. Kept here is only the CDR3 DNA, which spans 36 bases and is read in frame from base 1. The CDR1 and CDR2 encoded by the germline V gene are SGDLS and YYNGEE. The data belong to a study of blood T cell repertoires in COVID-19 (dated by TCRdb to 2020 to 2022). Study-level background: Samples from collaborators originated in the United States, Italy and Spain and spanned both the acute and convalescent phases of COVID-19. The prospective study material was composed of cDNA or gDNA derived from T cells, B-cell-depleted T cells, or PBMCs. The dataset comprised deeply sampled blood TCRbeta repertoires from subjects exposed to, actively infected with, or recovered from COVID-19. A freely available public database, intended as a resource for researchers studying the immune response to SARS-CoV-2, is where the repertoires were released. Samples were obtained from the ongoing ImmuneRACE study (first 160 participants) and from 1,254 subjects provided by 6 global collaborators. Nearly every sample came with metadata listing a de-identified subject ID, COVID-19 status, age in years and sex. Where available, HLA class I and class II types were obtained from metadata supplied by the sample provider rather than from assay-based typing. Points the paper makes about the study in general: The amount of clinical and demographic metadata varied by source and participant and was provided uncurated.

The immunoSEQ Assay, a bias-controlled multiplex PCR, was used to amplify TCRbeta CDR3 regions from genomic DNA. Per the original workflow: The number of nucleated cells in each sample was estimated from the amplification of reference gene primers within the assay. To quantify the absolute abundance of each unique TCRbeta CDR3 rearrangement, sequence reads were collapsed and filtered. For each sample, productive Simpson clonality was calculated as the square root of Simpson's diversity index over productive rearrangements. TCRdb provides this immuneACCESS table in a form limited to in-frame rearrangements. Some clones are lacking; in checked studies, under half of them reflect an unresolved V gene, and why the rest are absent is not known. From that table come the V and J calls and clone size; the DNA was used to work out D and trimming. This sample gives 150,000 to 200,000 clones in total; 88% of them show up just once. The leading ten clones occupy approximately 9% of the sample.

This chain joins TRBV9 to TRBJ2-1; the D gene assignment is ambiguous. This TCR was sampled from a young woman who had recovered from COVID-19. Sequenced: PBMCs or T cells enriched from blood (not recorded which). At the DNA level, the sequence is TGTGCCAGCAGCGTAGGGGCGAGTGAGCAGTTCTTC. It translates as CASSVGASEQFF. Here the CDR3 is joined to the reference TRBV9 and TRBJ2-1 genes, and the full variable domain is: DSGVTQTPKHLITATGQRVTLRCSPRSGDLSVYWYQQSLDQGLQFLIQYYNGEERAKGNILERFSAQQFPDLHSELNLSSLELGDSALYFCASSVGASEQFFGPGTRLTVL.